This is a list of T cell receptor beta chains from one sample in a study of identical twins. In TCRdb, the 5' RACE reads were re-called with MiXCR into one record per CDR3 protein. Of 300,000 or so distinct CDR3 sequences in the sample, over 8.5% are singletons; the top ten hold 6% to 8.5%. The sample was also linked to a second study, of yellow fever vaccine responses in identical twins.

Input material: CD8+ T cells sorted from blood. The receptors derive from a young woman in good health. CDR3s include the opening cysteine and the closing phenylalanine or tryptophan. The D gene is left open where the match is weak. Clone size is not always given. Where it is, it says once, few, many or a class for expanded clones.

clone_size | j_call | d_call | v_call | cdr3_nt | cdr3_aa
NA | TRBJ2-2 | NA | TRBV4-3 | TGCGCCAGCAGCCATTTCCAGGACCACCAGAACTGGCGCCGGGAGCTGTTTTTT | CASSHFQDHQNWRRELFF
many | TRBJ2-3 | NA | TRBV20-1 | TGCAGTGCTAGAGATCTAGTGGTAGCAGATACGCAGTATTTT | CSARDLVVADTQYF
NA | TRBJ2-1 | TRBD1 | TRBV7-2 | TGTGCCAGCAGCCCAGGGACAGGGTTTGAGCAGTTCTTC | CASSPGTGFEQFF
few | TRBJ2-2 | NA | TRBV4-3 | TGCGCCAGCAGCCAAGATTGGCCTACCGCGAACACCGGGGAGCTGTTTTTT | CASSQDWPTANTGELFF
few | TRBJ2-4 | NA | TRBV5-1 | TGCGCCAGCAGCTTGGCCGTGGGGCGGGAAAACATTCAGTACTTC | CASSLAVGRENIQYF
many | TRBJ2-5 | TRBD2 | TRBV10-3 | TGTGCCATCAGTGGGGAGGGGACGGAGACCCAGTACTTC | CAISGEGTETQYF
NA | TRBJ2-7 | NA | TRBV7-9 | TGTGCCAGCAGCTTAGGCCCCGGGTCTTCTAACTACGAGCAGTACTTC | CASSLGPGSSNYEQYF
many | TRBJ2-1 | TRBD1 | TRBV29-1 | TGCAGCGCCCCGGTGGACAGGGGTAACAATGAGCAGTTCTTC | CSAPVDRGNNEQFF
few | TRBJ2-7 | NA | TRBV28 | TGTGCCAGCAGTGACCGGACCGCAAACCGACTCACAAACTCCTACGAGCAGTACTTC | CASSDRTANRLTNSYEQYF
few | TRBJ2-7 | NA | TRBV4-2 | TGTGCCAGCAGCCAAGTGAGTCAGGGGAAAAACGAGCAGTACTTC | CASSQVSQGKNEQYF
NA | TRBJ2-3 | TRBD2 | TRBV13 | TGTGCCAGCAGCTCCCAGAAACCGACTAGCCCCTTGGCGACAGATACGCAGTATTTT | CASSSQKPTSPLATDTQYF
few | TRBJ2-1 | NA | TRBV7-3 | TGTGCCAGCACCCGAATATGGGACTTTGACTATCCCTCCTACAATGAGCAGTTCTTC | CASTRIWDFDYPSYNEQFF
few | TRBJ2-5 | NA | TRBV12-3/TRBV12-4 | TGTGCCAGCAGTTTTGTAGGGGGACAAGAGACCCAGTACTTC | CASSFVGGQETQYF
few | TRBJ2-2 | NA | TRBV7-9 | TGTGCCAGCAGCTCCCCGGTCTCCGGGGAGCTGTTTTTT | CASSSPVSGELFF
few | TRBJ2-7 | TRBD2 | TRBV4-1 | TGCGCCAGCAGCCAAGATATAGCGGGGGGTTGGTACGAGCAGTACTTC | CASSQDIAGGWYEQYF
NA | TRBJ2-7 | TRBD1 | TRBV7-9 | TGTGCCAGCAGCTGGACAGGGTCCGACGAGCAGTACTTC | CASSWTGSDEQYF
many | TRBJ2-1 | TRBD1 | TRBV29-1 | TGCAGCGTTGAAGGGACAGGGTCCTACAATGAGCAGTTCTTC | CSVEGTGSYNEQFF
many | TRBJ2-7 | NA | TRBV7-9 | TGTGCCAGCAGCTTAGTTTTGGGGGACGAGCAGTACTTC | CASSLVLGDEQYF
NA | TRBJ2-1 | NA | TRBV2 | TGTGCCAGCATTTGGACGGGAGCTGAGCAGTTCTTC | CASIWTGAEQFF
many | TRBJ2-7 | NA | TRBV29-1 | TGCAGCGGTACGACAGTATCCTACGAGCAGTACTTC | CSGTTVSYEQYF
few | TRBJ2-3 | TRBD2 | TRBV10-3 | TGTGCCATCAGTGAGTCCGCGGGAGGTCCAGATACGCAGTATTTT | CAISESAGGPDTQYF
many | TRBJ2-7 | TRBD1 | TRBV3-1 | TGTGCCAGCAGCCAGATACAGGGGGGAGCCTACGAGCAGTACTTC | CASSQIQGGAYEQYF